This TCR beta chain emerged from a study of blood T cell repertoires in COVID-19. The wider study: COVID-19 samples collected from the United States, Italy and Spain covered acute and convalescent phases. Sources were T cells, B-cell-depleted T cells, or PBMCs; the material itself was cDNA or gDNA.

The assay was immunoSEQ multiplex PCR, and TCRdb's table has in-frame clones only and misses some. Of hundreds of thousands of clones listed, around four fifths are singletons. From germline, CDR1 is LNHNV and CDR2 YYDKDF (reference sequence). The CDR3 is 15 residues long. The trim removed 3 bases at V and 7 bases at J, leaving 10 bases unmatched. Sequences were obtained from peripheral blood. The TCR sequence derives from a woman aged 45 to 65 with active or convalescent COVID-19. The genes are TRBV15 and TRBJ2-7; 9 positions agree with TRBD2. In nucleotides, the CDR3 is TGTGCCACCAGCAGTGGGGTAGCGGGAGCGAGGGAGCAGTACTTC. Its translation is CATSSGVAGAREQYF.